The rows below give T cell receptor beta chains drawn from one sample of a study of T cells in localized non-small cell lung cancer. The table came from immunoSEQ multiplex PCR; TCRdb's copy has only in-frame clones and leaves some out. Of about 1,400 clones detected, roughly 25% appear once; the ten largest clones hold roughly a tenth. The specimen was normal lung tissue next to the tumor, collected before any cancer treatment. The receptors come from a male donor at least 60 years old with stage II lung adenocarcinoma. Both conserved end residues are part of each CDR3. A D gene is named only where the DNA matches it firmly. Part of the rows lack a size; the others show once, few, many or a class for expanded clones.

clone_size: -; v_call: TRBV5-1; d_call: -; j_call: TRBJ2-6; cdr3_nt: TGCGCCAGCAGCCTTATAACCTCTGGGGCCAACGTCCTGACTTTC; cdr3_aa: CASSLITSGANVLTF
clone_size: -; v_call: TRBV19; d_call: -; j_call: TRBJ2-2; cdr3_nt: TGTGCCAGTAGTACCCGACTAGGAAACACCGGGGAGCTGTTTTTT; cdr3_aa: CASSTRLGNTGELFF
clone_size: few; v_call: TRBV19; d_call: -; j_call: TRBJ1-1; cdr3_nt: TGTGCCAGTATCCCCCTCCGTGGGACTGAAGCTTTCTTT; cdr3_aa: CASIPLRGTEAFF
clone_size: large; v_call: TRBV6-8; d_call: TRBD1; j_call: TRBJ2-2; cdr3_nt: TGTGCCAGCCGCGATAGAGGGGGCCCGAACACCGGGGAGCTGTTTTTT; cdr3_aa: CASRDRGGPNTGELFF
clone_size: medium-sized; v_call: TRBV9; d_call: -; j_call: TRBJ1-2; cdr3_nt: TGTGCCAGCAGTGAAGCGGGCTCCTATGGCTACACCTTC; cdr3_aa: CASSEAGSYGYTF
clone_size: few; v_call: TRBV6-8; d_call: -; j_call: TRBJ2-7; cdr3_nt: TGTGCCAGCAGTGCTGGGGGCCCGCCATCCTACGAGCAGTACTTC; cdr3_aa: CASSAGGPPSYEQYF
clone_size: -; v_call: TRBV6-8; d_call: -; j_call: TRBJ2-7; cdr3_nt: TGTGCCAGCTACGCCACCACCCTGTTAGAGCAGTACTTC; cdr3_aa: CASYATTLLEQYF
clone_size: few; v_call: TRBV9; d_call: TRBD1; j_call: TRBJ2-7; cdr3_nt: TGTGCCAGCAGGCCCCAGGGGGCGAGATCCTACGAGCAGTACTTC; cdr3_aa: CASRPQGARSYEQYF
clone_size: -; v_call: TRBV9; d_call: TRBD2; j_call: TRBJ2-4; cdr3_nt: TGTGCCAGCAGCGCGACTAGCGGGAGTCTAGACATTCAGTACTTC; cdr3_aa: CASSATSGSLDIQYF
clone_size: few; v_call: TRBV4-1; d_call: -; j_call: TRBJ2-5; cdr3_nt: TGCGCCAGCAGCCCAGCCGGGACGGAGACCCAGTACTTC; cdr3_aa: CASSPAGTETQYF
clone_size: few; v_call: TRBV9; d_call: -; j_call: TRBJ2-7; cdr3_nt: TGTGCCAGCACCGATAAGGGCCAGGCGGGTGAGCAGTACTTC; cdr3_aa: CASTDKGQAGEQYF
clone_size: medium-sized; v_call: TRBV12-5; d_call: -; j_call: TRBJ2-1; cdr3_nt: TGTGCCGGCCTTTGGACCTACAATGAGCAGTTCTTC; cdr3_aa: CAGLWTYNEQFF
clone_size: few; v_call: TRBV9; d_call: -; j_call: TRBJ2-7; cdr3_nt: TGTGCCAGCAGCTCCCGCAGGGACTCCAGGGCCTACGAGCAGTACTTC; cdr3_aa: CASSSRRDSRAYEQYF
clone_size: -; v_call: TRBV6-4; d_call: -; j_call: TRBJ2-7; cdr3_nt: TGTGCCTGCTCCGCTAGCGAGTCCTTGGGCGAGCAGTACTTC; cdr3_aa: CACSASESLGEQYF
clone_size: few; v_call: TRBV6-8; d_call: TRBD1; j_call: TRBJ1-2; cdr3_nt: TGTGCCAGCAGTCCGGGACAGGGGACTAACGTCTATGGCTACACCTTC; cdr3_aa: CASSPGQGTNVYGYTF
clone_size: few; v_call: TRBV6-8; d_call: -; j_call: TRBJ1-1; cdr3_nt: TGTGCCAGCATAAGCAGGGTGGGGATGAACACTGAAGCTTTCTTT; cdr3_aa: CASISRVGMNTEAFF
clone_size: large; v_call: TRBV6-8; d_call: -; j_call: TRBJ1-3; cdr3_nt: TGTGCCAGCAGTTACGATAGCCTTGGAAACACCATATATTTT; cdr3_aa: CASSYDSLGNTIYF
clone_size: -; v_call: TRBV11-3; d_call: TRBD1; j_call: TRBJ1-2; cdr3_nt: TGTGCCAGCAGCTTGGTGACAGGGCGATGGGACTATGGCTACACCTTC; cdr3_aa: CASSLVTGRWDYGYTF
clone_size: few; v_call: TRBV5-1; d_call: -; j_call: TRBJ2-5; cdr3_nt: TGCGCCAGCAGCTTGGATCCCCCCAGCTCAAAGGTAGAGACCCAGTACTTC; cdr3_aa: CASSLDPPSSKVETQYF
clone_size: few; v_call: TRBV19; d_call: -; j_call: TRBJ2-1; cdr3_nt: TGTGCCAGTACAAATACGGGAGTACATGAGCAGTTCTTC; cdr3_aa: CASTNTGVHEQFF
clone_size: -; v_call: TRBV28; d_call: -; j_call: TRBJ1-5; cdr3_nt: TGTGCCAGCAGTCCAGGGTGGGGCAATCAGCCCCAGCATTTT; cdr3_aa: CASSPGWGNQPQHF
clone_size: -; v_call: TRBV18; d_call: -; j_call: TRBJ2-3; cdr3_nt: TGTGCCAGCTCACACCTCCCGTCCGGAGGGGGGATCACAGATACGCAGTATTTT; cdr3_aa: CASSHLPSGGGITDTQYF